This TCR beta chain was profiled in a study of beta chain features in type 1 diabetes. Points from the study as a whole: Cells with high TCR expression could be over-represented when cDNA is sequenced. Within each of all four CD4+ subsets, Type 1 diabetes patients had TCRB CDR3s that were moderately but significantly shorter.

Investigators reverse transcribed all isolated RNA, so they sequenced expressed TCRB transcripts. Sequencing was performed with immunoSEQ multiplex PCR; in TCRdb, only in-frame clones are kept and a portion is missing. The sample has more than 350,000 clones, over 9.5% seen once. In its sample, this clone was seen a few times. Antigen: not known. Stem cell-like memory, regulatory, central memory and naive CD4+ cells were sorted via CD45RO/CCR7/CD25/CD127/CD95/CD27. The sequencing sample was made of naive CD4+ T cells from blood. This receptor was taken from a young woman in good health.

The CDR3 DNA reads as TGTGCCAGCAGCTTTCGGACATCTATTTACAATGAGCAGTTCTTC. Protein: CASSFRTSIYNEQFF. V and J are TRBV14 and TRBJ2-1; possibly TRBD1 for D (5 bases). V lost 5 bases, J lost 4 bases, and 15 bases lay in between. Germline lookup yields CDR1 SGHDN and CDR2 FVKESK. The CDR3 length is 15 residues.